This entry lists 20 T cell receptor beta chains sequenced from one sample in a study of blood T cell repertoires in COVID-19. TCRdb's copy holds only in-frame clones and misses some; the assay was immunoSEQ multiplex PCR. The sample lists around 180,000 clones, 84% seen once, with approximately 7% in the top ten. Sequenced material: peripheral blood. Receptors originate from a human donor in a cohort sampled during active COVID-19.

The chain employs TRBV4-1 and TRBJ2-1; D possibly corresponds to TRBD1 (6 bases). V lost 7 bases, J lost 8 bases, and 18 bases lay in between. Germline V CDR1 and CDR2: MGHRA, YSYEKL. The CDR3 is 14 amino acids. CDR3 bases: TGCGCCAGCAAAGTGACAGGTGGTCACGATGAGCAGTTCTTC. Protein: CASKVTGGHDEQFF.

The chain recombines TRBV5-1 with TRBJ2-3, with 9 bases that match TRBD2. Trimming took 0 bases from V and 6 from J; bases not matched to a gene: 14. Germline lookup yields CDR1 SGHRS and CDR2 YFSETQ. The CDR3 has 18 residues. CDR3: CASSLVRLAGRMGDTQYF. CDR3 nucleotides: TGCGCCAGCAGCTTGGTCCGGCTAGCGGGGAGAATGGGGGATACGCAGTATTTT.

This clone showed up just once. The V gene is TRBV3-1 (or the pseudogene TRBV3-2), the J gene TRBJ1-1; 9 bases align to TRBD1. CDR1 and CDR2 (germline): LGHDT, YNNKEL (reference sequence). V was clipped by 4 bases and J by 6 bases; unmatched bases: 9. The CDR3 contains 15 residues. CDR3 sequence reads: CASSLQGAMGSEAFF. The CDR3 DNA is TGTGCCAGCAGCCTACAGGGGGCCATGGGCTCTGAAGCTTTCTTT.

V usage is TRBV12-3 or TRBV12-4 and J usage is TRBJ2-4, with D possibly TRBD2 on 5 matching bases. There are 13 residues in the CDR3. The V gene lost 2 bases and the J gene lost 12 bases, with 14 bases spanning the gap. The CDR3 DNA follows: TGTGCCAGCAGTTTACCGGGAAGCGGCGATCAGTACTTC. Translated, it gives CASSLPGSGDQYF.

The CDR3 DNA follows: TGTGCCAGCAGTAGAATCGTCGGGGATGAAAAACTGTTTTTT. Translating it yields CASSRIVGDEKLFF. The chain is built from TRBV6-5 and TRBJ1-4; D remains ambiguous. The CDR3 runs 14 residues. V lost 5 bases to trimming and J lost 6 bases, with 13 bases between them. Looked up from germline, CDR1 is MNHEY and CDR2 is SVGAGI.

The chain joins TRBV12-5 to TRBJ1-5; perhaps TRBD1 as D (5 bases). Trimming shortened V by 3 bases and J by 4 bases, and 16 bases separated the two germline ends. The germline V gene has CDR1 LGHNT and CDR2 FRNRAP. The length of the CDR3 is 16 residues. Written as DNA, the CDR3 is TGTGCTAGTGGTTTTGGGGCAGGGAATATGAATCAGCCCCAGCATTTT. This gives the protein CASGFGAGNMNQPQHF.

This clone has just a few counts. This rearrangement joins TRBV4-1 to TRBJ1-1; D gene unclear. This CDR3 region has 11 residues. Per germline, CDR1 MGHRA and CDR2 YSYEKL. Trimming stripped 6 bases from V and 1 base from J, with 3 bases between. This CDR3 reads CASRRNTEAFF. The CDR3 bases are TGCGCCAGCAGGAGGAACACTGAAGCTTTCTTT.

The CDR3 is CASSSLGANTEAFF. The CDR3 nucleotides are TGCGCCAGCAGTAGTTTGGGGGCGAACACTGAAGCTTTCTTT. This chain connects TRBV5-1 to TRBJ1-1, with a possible D match to TRBD1 (6 bases). The V and J ends lost 5 bases and 1 base respectively, with 12 bases between them. Germline CDR1 reads SGHRS; CDR2 reads YFSETQ. This CDR3 is 14 amino acids long.

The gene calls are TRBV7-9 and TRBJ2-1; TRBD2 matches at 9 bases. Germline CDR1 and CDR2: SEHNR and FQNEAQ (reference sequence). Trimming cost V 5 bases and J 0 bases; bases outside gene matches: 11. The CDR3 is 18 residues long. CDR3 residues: CASSTILLAGDSYNEQFF. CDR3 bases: TGTGCCAGCAGCACTATCCTCTTAGCGGGGGACTCCTACAATGAGCAGTTCTTC.

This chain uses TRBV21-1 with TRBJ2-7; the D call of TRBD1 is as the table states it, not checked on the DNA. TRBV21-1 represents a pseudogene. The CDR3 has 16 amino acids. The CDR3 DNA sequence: TGTGCCAGCAGCAAAAAAAAGGGGACAGGTTCCTACGAGCAGTACTTC. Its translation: CASSKKKGTGSYEQYF.

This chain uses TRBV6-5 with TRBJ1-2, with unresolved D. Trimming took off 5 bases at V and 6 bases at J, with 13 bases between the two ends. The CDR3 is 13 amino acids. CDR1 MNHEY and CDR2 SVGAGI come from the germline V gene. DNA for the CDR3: TGTGCCAGCAGTACACCGCCGGGTGATGGCTACACCTTC. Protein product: CASSTPPGDGYTF.

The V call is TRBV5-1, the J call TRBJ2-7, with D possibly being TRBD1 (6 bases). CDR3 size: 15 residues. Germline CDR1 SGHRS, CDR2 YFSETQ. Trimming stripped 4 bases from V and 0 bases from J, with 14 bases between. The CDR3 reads CASSITGTNSYEQYF. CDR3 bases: TGCGCCAGCAGCATAACCGGGACAAACTCCTACGAGCAGTACTTC.

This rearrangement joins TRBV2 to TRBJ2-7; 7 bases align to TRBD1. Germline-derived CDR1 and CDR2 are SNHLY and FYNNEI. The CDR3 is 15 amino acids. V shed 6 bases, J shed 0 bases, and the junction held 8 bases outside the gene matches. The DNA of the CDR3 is TGTGCCAGCAGGGGCGACAGGGCCTTCTCCTACGAGCAGTACTTC. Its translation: CASRGDRAFSYEQYF.

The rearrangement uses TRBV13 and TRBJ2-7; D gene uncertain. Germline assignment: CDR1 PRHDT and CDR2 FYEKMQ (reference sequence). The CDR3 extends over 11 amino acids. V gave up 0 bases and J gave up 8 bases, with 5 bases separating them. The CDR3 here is CASSLGNKQYF. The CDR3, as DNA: TGTGCCAGCAGCTTAGGTAATAAGCAGTACTTC.

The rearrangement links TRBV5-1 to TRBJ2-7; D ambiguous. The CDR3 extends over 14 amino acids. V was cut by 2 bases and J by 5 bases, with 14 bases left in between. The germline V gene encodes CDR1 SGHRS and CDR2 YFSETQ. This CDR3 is CASSFAAATHEQYF. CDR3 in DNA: TGCGCCAGCAGCTTTGCGGCCGCCACGCACGAGCAGTACTTC.

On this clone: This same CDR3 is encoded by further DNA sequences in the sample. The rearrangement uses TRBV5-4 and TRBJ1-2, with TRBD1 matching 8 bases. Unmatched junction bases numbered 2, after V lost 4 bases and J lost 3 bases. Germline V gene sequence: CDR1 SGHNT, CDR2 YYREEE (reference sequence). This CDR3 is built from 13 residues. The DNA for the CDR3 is TGTGCCAGCAGCCCGGACAGGGACTATGGCTACACCTTC. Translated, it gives CASSPDRDYGYTF.

CDR3 coding DNA: TGTGCCACCAGCCCGGGGGGGGAGTTCTATGGCTACACCTTC. It encodes CATSPGGEFYGYTF. V usage is TRBV15 and J usage is TRBJ1-2; D possibly corresponds to TRBD1 (5 bases). CDR3 length: 14 residues. Germline lookup yields CDR1 LNHNV and CDR2 YYDKDF (reference sequence). V was pared by 5 bases and J by 4 bases, with 14 bases between. Full variable domain (missing parts from reference TRBV15 and TRBJ1-2): DAMVIQNPRYQVTQFGKPVTLSCSQTLNHNVMYWYQQKSSQAPKLLFHYYDKDFNNEADTPDNFQSRRPNTSFCFLDIRSPGLGDTAMYLCATSPGGEFYGYTFGSGTRLTVV.

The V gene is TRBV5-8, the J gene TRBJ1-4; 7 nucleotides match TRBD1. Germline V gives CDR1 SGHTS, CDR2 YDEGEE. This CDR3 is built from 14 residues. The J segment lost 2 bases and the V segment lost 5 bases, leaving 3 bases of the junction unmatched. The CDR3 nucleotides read TGTGCCAGCAGTGTGGACAGGACTAATGAAAAACTGTTTTTT. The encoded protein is CASSVDRTNEKLFF.

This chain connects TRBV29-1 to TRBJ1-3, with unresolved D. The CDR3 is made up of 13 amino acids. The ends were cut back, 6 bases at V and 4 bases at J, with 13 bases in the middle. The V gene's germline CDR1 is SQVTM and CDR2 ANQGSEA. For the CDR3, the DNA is TGCAGCGTCGAGAAAACCGGGGGAAACACCATATATTTT. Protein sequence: CSVEKTGGNTIYF.

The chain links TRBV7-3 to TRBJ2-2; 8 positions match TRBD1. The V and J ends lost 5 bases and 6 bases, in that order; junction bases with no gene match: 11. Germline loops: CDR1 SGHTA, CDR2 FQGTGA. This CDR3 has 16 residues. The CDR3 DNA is TGTGCCAGCAGCCCCCAGGGCCGGACAGGGTCCGGGGAGCTGTTTTTT. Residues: CASSPQGRTGSGELFF. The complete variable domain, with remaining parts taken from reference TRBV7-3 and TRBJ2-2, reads GAGVSQTPSNKVTEKGKYVELRCDPISGHTALYWYRQSLGQGPEFLIYFQGTGAADDSGLPNDRFFAVRPEGSVSTLKIQRTERGDSAVYLCASSPQGRTGSGELFFGEGSRLTVL.